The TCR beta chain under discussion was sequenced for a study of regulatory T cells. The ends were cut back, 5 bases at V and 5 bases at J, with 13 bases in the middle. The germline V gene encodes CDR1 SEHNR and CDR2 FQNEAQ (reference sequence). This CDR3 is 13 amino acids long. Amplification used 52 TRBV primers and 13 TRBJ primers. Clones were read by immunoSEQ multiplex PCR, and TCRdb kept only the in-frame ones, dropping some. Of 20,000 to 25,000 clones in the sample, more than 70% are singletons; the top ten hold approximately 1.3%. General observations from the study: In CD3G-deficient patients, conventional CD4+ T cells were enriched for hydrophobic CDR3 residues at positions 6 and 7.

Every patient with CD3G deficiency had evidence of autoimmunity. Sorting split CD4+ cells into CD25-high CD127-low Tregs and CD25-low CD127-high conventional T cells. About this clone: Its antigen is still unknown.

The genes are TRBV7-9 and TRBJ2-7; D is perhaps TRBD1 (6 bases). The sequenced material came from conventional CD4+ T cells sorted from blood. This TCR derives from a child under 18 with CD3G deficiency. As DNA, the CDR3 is TGTGCCAGCAGCCCCGCGGACAGAAACGAGCAGTACTTC. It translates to CASSPADRNEQYF.